This T cell receptor (beta chain) was identified during a study of T cells in Graves' hyperthyroidism and ophthalmopathy. Study context: Peripheral blood collection took place at initial diagnosis, before any treatment. Study results and caveats: Separating ophthalmopathy from stable hyperthyroidism was achieved by a 13 V-J model. In blood, most of the thyroid clonotypes expanded above 0.001 were also present.

It was RNA transcripts that yielded the amplified TCR beta CDR3 regions. The HTBI set primed first-round TCR CDR3 RT-PCR. TCRdb independently ran MiXCR on the multiplex PCR reads; one entry per CDR3 protein. The sample shows fewer than 900,000 distinct CDR3 sequences, around 19% of them seen only once. This clonotype was found many times. What it binds is not known. The V end lost 6 bases, the J end lost 2 bases, and 16 bases lay between the germline ends. Per germline, CDR1 DFQATT and CDR2 SNEGSKA (reference sequence). The CDR3 loop spans 14 amino acids. Disease duration under 2 months; hyperthyroidism patients were aged 18 to 65.

The TCR originated in a woman aged 45-65 years with Graves' hyperthyroidism that later progressed to Graves' ophthalmopathy. This chain links TRBV20-1 with TRBJ2-5, with D possibly matching TRBD1 (8 bases). The specimen was blood. DNA for the CDR3: TGCAGTGCCAGCGGGACAGGCGGACAAGAGACCCAGTACTTC. Its protein is CSASGTGGQETQYF.